What follows is one T cell receptor beta chain and its context. Its specificity is unknown. This sample was included in a study of beta chain features in type 1 diabetes. Study results and limitations: All four CD4+ subsets of Type 1 diabetes patients contained TCRB CDR3s that were moderately but significantly shorter.

The CDR3 loop spans 13 amino acids. Per germline, CDR1 SGHDN and CDR2 FVKESK. Between the trimmed V and J ends, which lost 3 bases and 8 bases, there was a span of 11 bases. Purities over 98% were achieved in all sorted populations. The authors reverse transcribed all of the isolated RNA, so sequencing captured expressed TCRB transcripts. The assay was immunoSEQ multiplex PCR, and TCRdb's table has in-frame clones only and misses some. The sample lists 120,000 to 150,000 clones, 10% to 15% occurring once. This receptor was obtained from a man aged 18 to 30 with type 1 diabetes. Sequencing was performed on central memory CD4+ T cells from blood. The gene calls are TRBV14 and TRBJ1-5; D gene ambiguous. CDR3 in amino acids: CASSQRVFEPQHF. CDR3 coding DNA: TGTGCCAGCAGCCAGAGGGTGTTCGAGCCCCAGCATTTT.